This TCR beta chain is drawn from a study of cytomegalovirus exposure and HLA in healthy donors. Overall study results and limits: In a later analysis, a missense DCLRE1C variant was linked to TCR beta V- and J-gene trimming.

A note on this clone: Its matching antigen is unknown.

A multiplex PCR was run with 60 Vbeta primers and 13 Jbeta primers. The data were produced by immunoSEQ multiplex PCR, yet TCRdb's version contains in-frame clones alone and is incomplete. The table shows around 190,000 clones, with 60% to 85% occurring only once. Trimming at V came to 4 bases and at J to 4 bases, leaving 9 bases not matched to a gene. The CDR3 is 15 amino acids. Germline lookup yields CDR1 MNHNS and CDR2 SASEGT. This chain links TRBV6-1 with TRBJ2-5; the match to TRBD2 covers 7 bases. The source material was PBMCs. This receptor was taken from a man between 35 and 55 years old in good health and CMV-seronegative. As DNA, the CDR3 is TGTGCCAGCAGTGTCACCGGGGGGTTTGGAGAGACCCAGTACTTC. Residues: CASSVTGGFGETQYF.